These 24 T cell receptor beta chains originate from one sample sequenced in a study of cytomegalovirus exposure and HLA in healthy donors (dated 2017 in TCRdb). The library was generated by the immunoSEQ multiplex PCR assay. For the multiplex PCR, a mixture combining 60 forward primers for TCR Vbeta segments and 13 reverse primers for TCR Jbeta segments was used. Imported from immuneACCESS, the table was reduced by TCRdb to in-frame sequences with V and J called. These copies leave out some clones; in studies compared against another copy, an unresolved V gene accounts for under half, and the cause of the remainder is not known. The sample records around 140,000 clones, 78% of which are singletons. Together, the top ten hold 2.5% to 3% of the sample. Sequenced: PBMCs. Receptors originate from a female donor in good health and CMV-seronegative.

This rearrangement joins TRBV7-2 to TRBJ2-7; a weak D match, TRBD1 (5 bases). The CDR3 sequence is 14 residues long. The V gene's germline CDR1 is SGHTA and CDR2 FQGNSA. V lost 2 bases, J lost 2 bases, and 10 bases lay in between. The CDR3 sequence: CASSLSSGTYEQYF. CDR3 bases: TGTGCCAGCAGCTTATCTTCAGGGACCTACGAGCAGTACTTC.

The CDR3 is CASSETAYEQYF. The CDR3 DNA is TGTGCCAGCAGTGAGACAGCCTACGAGCAGTACTTC. The J gene is TRBJ2-7, the V gene TRBV2, with TRBD1 as a possible D gene (5 bases). V was trimmed by 3 bases and J by 2 bases, leaving 5 bases between them. The CDR3 has 12 residues. Germline assignment: CDR1 SNHLY and CDR2 FYNNEI.

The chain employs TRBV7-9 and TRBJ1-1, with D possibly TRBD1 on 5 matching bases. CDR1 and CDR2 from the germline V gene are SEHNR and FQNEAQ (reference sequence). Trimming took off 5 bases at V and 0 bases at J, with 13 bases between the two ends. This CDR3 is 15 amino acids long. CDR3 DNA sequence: TGTGCCAGCAGCCAAGGGTCCAGGGTGAACACTGAAGCTTTCTTT. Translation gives CASSQGSRVNTEAFF.

CDR3 region: CASSQAPGWSYGYTF. The DNA for the CDR3 is TGTGCCAGCAGCCAAGCCCCAGGGTGGTCCTATGGCTACACCTTC. The chain joins TRBV4-2 to TRBJ1-2; D possibly corresponds to TRBD1 (5 bases). This CDR3 has 15 residues. From germline, CDR1 is LGHNA and CDR2 YNFKEQ. Trimming removed 1 base at V and 4 bases at J, with 13 bases between.

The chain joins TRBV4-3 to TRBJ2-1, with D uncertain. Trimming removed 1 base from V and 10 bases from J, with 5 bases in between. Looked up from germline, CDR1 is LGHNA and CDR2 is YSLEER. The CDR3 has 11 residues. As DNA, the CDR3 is TGCGCCAGCAGCCAAGGGCAAGAGCAGTTCTTC. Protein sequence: CASSQGQEQFF.

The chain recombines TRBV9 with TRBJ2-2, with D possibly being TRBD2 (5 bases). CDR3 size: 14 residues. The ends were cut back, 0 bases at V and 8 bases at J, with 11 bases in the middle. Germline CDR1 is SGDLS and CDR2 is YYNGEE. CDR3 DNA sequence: TGTGCCAGCAGCGTAGGATTCCCGGGGGGGGAGCTGTTTTTT. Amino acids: CASSVGFPGGELFF.

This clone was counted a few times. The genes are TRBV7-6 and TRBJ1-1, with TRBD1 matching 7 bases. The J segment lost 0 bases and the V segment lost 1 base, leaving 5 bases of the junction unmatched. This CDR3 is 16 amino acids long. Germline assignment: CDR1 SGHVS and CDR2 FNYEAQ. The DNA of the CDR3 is TGTGCCAGCAGCTTAGAGGGTGGACAGGTGAACACTGAAGCTTTCTTT. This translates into CASSLEGGQVNTEAFF.

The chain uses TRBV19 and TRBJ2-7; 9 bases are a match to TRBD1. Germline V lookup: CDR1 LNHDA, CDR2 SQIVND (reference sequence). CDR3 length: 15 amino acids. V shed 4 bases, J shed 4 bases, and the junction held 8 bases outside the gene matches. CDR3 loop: CASSNRDRAGYEQYF. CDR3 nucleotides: TGTGCCAGTAGTAACCGGGACAGGGCGGGGTACGAGCAGTACTTC.

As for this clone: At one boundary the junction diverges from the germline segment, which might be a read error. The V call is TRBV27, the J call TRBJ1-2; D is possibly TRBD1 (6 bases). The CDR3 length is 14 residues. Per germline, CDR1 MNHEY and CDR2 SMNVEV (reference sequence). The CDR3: CASSSRQGLSGYPF. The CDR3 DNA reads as TGTGCCAGCAGTTCTCGGCAGGGGCTCTCGGGCTACCCCTTC.

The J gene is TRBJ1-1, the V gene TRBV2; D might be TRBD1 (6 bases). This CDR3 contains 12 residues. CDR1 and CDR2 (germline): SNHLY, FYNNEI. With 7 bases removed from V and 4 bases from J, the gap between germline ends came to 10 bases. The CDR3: CASITGRTEAFF. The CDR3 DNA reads TGTGCCAGCATAACAGGGCGCACTGAAGCTTTCTTT.

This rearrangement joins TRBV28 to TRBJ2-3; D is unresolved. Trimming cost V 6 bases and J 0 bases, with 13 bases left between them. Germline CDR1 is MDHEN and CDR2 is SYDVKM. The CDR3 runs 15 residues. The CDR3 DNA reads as TGTGCCAGCAGCCCCCTTCAGACAAGCACAGATACGCAGTATTTT. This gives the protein CASSPLQTSTDTQYF. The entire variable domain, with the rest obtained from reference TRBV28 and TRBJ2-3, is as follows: DVKVTQSSRYLVKRTGEKVFLECVQDMDHENMFWYRQDPGLGLRLIYFSYDVKMKEKGDIPEGYSVSREKKERFSLILESASTNQTSMYLCASSPLQTSTDTQYFGPGTRLTVL.

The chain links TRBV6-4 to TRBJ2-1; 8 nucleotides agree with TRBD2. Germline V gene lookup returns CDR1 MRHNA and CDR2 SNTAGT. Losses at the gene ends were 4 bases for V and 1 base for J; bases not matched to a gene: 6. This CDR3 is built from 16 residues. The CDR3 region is CASSAVSGGSYNEQFF. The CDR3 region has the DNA TGTGCCAGCAGTGCTGTAAGCGGGGGTTCCTACAATGAGCAGTTCTTC.

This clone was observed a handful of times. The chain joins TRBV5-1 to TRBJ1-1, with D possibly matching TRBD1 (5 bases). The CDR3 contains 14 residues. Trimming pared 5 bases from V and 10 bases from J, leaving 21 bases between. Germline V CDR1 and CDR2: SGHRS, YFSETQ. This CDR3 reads CASSTRGTSDGAFF. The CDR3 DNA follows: TGCGCCAGCAGTACAAGGGGAACCTCTGATGGAGCTTTCTTT. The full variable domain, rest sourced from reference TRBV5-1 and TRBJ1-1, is KAGVTQTPRYLIKTRGQQVTLSCSPISGHRSVSWYQQTPGQGLQFLFEYFSETQRNKGNFPGRFSGRQFSNSRSEMNVSTLELGDSALYLCASSTRGTSDGAFFGQGTRLTVV.

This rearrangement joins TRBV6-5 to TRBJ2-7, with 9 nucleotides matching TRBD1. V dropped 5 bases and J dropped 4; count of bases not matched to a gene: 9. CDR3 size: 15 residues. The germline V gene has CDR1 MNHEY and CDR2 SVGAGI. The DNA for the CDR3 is TGTGCCAGCAGTCAAGGGACAGGGCTCAAATACGAGCAGTACTTC. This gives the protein CASSQGTGLKYEQYF.

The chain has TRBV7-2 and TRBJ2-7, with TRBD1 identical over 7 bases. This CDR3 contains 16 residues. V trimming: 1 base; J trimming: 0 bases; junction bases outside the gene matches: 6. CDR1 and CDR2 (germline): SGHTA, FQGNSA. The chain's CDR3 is CASSLVQGFPSYEQYF. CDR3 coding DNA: TGTGCCAGCAGCTTAGTACAGGGGTTCCCCTCCTACGAGCAGTACTTC.

DNA for the CDR3: TGTGCCAGCAGCTTAGATCCCGCAGGGGGCCTGGGGGAAAAACTGTTTTTT. It specifies CASSLDPAGGLGEKLFF. The chain couples TRBV11-2 to TRBJ1-4; TRBD1 matches 8 bases. CDR3 size: 17 residues. In germline, CDR1 is SGHAT, CDR2 FQNNGV. V lost 0 bases, J lost 8 bases, and 11 bases stayed unmatched.

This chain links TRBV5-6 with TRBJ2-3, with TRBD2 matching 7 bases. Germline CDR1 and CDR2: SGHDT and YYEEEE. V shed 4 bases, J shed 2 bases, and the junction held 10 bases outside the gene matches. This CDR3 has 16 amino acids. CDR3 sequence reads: CASSRSVAGHTDTQYF. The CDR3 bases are TGTGCCAGCAGCCGCTCGGTAGCGGGCCACACAGATACGCAGTATTTT.

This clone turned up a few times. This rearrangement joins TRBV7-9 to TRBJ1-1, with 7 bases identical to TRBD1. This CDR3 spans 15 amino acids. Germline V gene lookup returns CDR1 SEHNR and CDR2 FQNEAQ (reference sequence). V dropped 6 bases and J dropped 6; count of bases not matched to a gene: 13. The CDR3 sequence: CASRQTTGPSSEAFF. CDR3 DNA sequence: TGTGCCAGCAGACAGACGACAGGGCCGTCCTCTGAAGCTTTCTTT.

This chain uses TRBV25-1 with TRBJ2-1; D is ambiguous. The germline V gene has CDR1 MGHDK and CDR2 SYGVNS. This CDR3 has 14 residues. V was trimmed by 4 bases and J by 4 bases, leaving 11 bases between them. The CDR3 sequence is CASSGRGHYNEQFF. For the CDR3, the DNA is TGTGCCAGCAGTGGTCGTGGCCATTACAATGAGCAGTTCTTC.

This chain's CDR3 is CASSLAPGLAGETPTRQYF. The CDR3 DNA reads TGCGCCAGCAGCTTGGCACCGGGACTAGCGGGGGAGACCCCTACGAGGCAGTACTTC. This chain links TRBV5-1 with TRBJ2-7, with 14 positions matching TRBD2. J lost 9 bases, V lost 0 bases, and 17 bases had no gene match. The CDR3 has 19 amino acids. The germline CDR1 and CDR2 sequences are SGHRS and YFSETQ.

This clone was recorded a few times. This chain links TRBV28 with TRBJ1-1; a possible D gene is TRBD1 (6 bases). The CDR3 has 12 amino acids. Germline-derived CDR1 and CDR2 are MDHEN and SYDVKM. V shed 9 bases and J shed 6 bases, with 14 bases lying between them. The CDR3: CASTSGVAEAFF. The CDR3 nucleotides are TGTGCCAGTACCTCAGGGGTCGCTGAAGCTTTCTTT.

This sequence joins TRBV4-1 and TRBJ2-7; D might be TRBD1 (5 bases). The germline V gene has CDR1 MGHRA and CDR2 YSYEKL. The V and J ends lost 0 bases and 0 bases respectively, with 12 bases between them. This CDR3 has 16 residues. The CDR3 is CASSQDPRGHSYEQYF. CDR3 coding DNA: TGCGCCAGCAGCCAAGATCCCCGCGGACACTCCTACGAGCAGTACTTC.

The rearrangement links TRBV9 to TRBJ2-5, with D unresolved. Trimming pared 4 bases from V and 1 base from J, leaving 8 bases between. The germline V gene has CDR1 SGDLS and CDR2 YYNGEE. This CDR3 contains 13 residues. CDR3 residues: CASSPPGQETQYF. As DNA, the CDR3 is TGTGCCAGCAGCCCCCCGGGCCAAGAGACCCAGTACTTC.

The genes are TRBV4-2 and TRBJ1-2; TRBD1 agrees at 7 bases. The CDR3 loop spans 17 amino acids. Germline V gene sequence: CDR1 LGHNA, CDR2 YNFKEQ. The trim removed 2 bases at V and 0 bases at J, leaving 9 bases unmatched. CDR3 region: CASSQLWDSPANYGYTF. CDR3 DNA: TGTGCCAGCAGCCAACTCTGGGACAGCCCGGCTAACTATGGCTACACCTTC.